The clone carrying this TCR beta chain turned up a few times. The data were obtained in a study of T-cell reconstitution after alpha-beta-depleted transplantation in children. This CDR3 is 19 amino acids long. Per the germline V gene, CDR1 is MDHEN and CDR2 is SYDVKM. The V segment lost 3 bases and the J segment 0 bases; nucleotides outside the gene matches: 12. The library targeted TCRbeta and was prepared with unique molecular identifiers. TCRdb processed the PCR reads anew with MiXCR; each CDR3 protein has one entry. The repertoire consists of some 400,000 distinct CDR3 sequences, with approximately 20% occurring once and the leading ten covering approximately 3.9%.

The V and J genes are TRBV28 and TRBJ2-4; TRBD1 aligns across 9 bases. The TCR sequence derives from a human donor who donated a stem cell graft to a child with acute myeloid leukemia. Sequenced material: PBMCs from the stem cell graft donor, taken from the stem cell graft. The CDR3, as DNA: TGTGCCAGCAGTTTGACAGGGGGGGGTGGTTTTACAGCCAAAAACATTCAGTACTTC. Amino acids: CASSLTGGGGFTAKNIQYF.